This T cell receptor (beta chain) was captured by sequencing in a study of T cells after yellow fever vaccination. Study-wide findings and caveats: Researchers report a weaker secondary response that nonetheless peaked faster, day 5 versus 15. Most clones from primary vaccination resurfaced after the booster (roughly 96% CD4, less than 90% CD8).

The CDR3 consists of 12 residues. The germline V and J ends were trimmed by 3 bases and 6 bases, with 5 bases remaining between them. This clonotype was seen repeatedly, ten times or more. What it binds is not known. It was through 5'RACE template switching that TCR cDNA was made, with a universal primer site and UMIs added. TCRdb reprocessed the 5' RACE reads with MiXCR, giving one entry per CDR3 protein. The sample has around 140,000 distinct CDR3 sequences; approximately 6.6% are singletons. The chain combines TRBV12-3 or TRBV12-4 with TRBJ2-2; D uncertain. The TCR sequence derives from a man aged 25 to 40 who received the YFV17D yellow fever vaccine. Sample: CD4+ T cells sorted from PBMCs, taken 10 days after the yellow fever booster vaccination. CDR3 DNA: TGTGCCAGCAGTTTTTCATCCGGGGAGCTGTTTTTT. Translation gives CASSFSSGELFF.